The source of this TCR beta chain is a study of CD8 T cells in Susac syndrome. Peripheral blood CD8+ and CD4+ T cells were profiled by TCR beta sequencing. The CD8+ and CD4+ T cells were negatively isolated, with the TEMRA cells enriched by FACS. RNA totalling about 0.5 to 1 ug underwent reverse transcription with random hexamers. Across 54 Vbeta and 13 Jbeta, immunoSEQ multiplex PCR amplified TCR beta CDR3. TCRdb itself ran the immunoSEQ multiplex PCR reads through MiXCR, one entry per CDR3 protein. Of 100,000 to 150,000 distinct CDR3 sequences listed, 90% to 95% are singletons. V was shortened by 6 bases and J by 5 bases, with 23 bases between the two germline ends. The CDR3 has 16 amino acids. Per the germline V gene, CDR1 is SGHTA and CDR2 is FQGNSA.

The receptor was derived from a human donor with multiple sclerosis. The chain recombines TRBV7-2 with TRBJ2-7, with D uncertain. Sequencing was performed on CD4+ T cells from PBMCs. The CDR3 nucleotides are TGTGCCAGCAGTCTGATGGCGTCGGCGGACGTCGACGAGCAGTACTTC. It specifies CASSLMASADVDEQYF.